This TCR beta chain was sequenced for a study of OX40 agonist ivuxolimab in advanced cancers. In the study overall: Enrollees could have had prior anti-PD-1, anti-PD-L1 or anti-CTLA-4 therapy, which over 35% had received.

Clones were read by immunoSEQ multiplex PCR, and TCRdb kept only the in-frame ones, dropping some. Seen here are about 19,000 clones, approximately 77% observed once, and the top ten hold about 19%. Overall study results and limits: On average, a greater number of expanded clones characterised CD8+ T cells relative to CD4+. Clonal expansion was seen in CD4+ and CD8+ blood T cells by week 6 at 0.1 to 3.0 mg/kg.

This CDR3 contains 15 residues. Germline values: CDR1 LGHNA, CDR2 YSLEER. V was clipped by 4 bases and J by 6 bases; unmatched bases: 8. Notes on this clone: What it binds is not known.

This material consisted of CD4+ or CD8+ T cells sorted from blood, taken in a trial of the OX40 agonist ivuxolimab. The receptor was derived from an adult with an advanced solid tumor such as melanoma, head and neck, liver or kidney cancer. The chain links TRBV4-3 to TRBJ2-1; 8 nucleotides line up with TRBD2. The CDR3 DNA sequence: TGCGCCAGCAGCCCAAGGGCGGGAGGTCCCAATGAGCAGTTCTTC. The encoded protein is CASSPRAGGPNEQFF.